This T cell receptor delta chain is drawn from a study of gamma-delta T cells after stem cell transplantation. TCRdb re-called the RT-PCR reads with CATT. The sample contains 2,500 or so delta-chain clones, more than 2.5% of which appear only once. CDR1 is GEAIGNYY and CDR2 is EKD in the germline V gene. V shed 0 bases and J 5 bases; nucleotides not matched to a gene: 12. The CDR3 is 18 residues long. This chain connects TRDV2 to TRDJ1, with 12 positions matching TRDD3. Input material: gamma-delta T cells. The TCR sequence derives from a human donor. It is not recorded whose cells these are; they may come from a transplant donor. The CDR3 sequence is CACDTATGGYPYRDKLIF. The CDR3 DNA sequence: TGTGCCTGTGACACCGCTACTGGGGGATACCCCTACCGAGATAAACTCATCTTT.